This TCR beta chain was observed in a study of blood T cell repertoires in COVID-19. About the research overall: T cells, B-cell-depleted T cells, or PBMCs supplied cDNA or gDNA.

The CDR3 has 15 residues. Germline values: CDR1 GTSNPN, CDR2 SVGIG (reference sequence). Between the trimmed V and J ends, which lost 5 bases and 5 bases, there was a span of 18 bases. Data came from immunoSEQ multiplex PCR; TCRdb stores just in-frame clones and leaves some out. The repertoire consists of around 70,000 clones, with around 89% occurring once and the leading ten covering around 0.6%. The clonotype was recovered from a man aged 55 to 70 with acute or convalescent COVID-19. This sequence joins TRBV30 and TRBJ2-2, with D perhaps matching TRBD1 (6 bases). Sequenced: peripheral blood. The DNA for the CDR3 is TGTGCCTGGGCGATAAGGAACAGGGCTACCGGGGAGCTGTTTTTT. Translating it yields CAWAIRNRATGELFF. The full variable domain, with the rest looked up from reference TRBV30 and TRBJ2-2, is SQTIHQWPATLVQPVGSPLSLECTVEGTSNPNLYWYRQAAGRGLQLLFYSVGIGQISSEVPQNLSASRPQDRQFILSSKKLLLSDSGFYLCAWAIRNRATGELFFGEGSRLTVL.